This T cell receptor beta chain derives from a study of CD8 T cells in Susac syndrome. A note on this clonotype: Its antigen remains unidentified.

Germline V gives CDR1 DFQATT, CDR2 SNEGSKA (reference sequence). The CDR3 consists of 16 residues. V was pared by 3 bases and J by 7 bases, with 14 bases of the junction left unmatched. The RNA, about 0.45 to 1 ug, was put through reverse transcription using random hexamers. Coverage of TCR beta CDR3 amplification by immunoSEQ multiplex PCR extended to 54 Vbeta and 13 Jbeta. TCRdb fed the immunoSEQ multiplex PCR reads into MiXCR, producing one record per CDR3 protein. The sample includes approximately 100,000 distinct CDR3 sequences, around 90% seen only once; the top ten take around 0.15%. Matching for age and sex applied to the controls, who were healthy donors. TEMRA cells were enriched by FACS, while CD8+ and CD4+ T cells were obtained through a negative isolation that was performed magnetically. Broader study findings: It was acknowledged by the study that relatively few individuals were included in its TCR sequencing and HLA analysis.

The J gene is TRBJ2-3, the V gene TRBV20-1; 9 bases line up with TRBD2. Sequencing used CD4+ T cells from PBMCs. The TCR sequence derives from a human donor in good health. CDR3 DNA: TGCAGTGCTAGGACGCGTTTTGGCGGGAGGGAGCATACGCAGTATTTT. This sequence encodes CSARTRFGGREHTQYF.